Shown below are 32 T cell receptor beta chains from a single sample sequenced in a study of cytomegalovirus exposure and HLA in healthy donors. Primers: 60 Vbeta forward and 13 Jbeta reverse. Measured with immunoSEQ multiplex PCR; TCRdb has only the in-frame clones, and not every one. The sample holds around 54,000 clones, around three quarters seen once. Sequenced: PBMCs. These receptors were taken from a man aged 25 to 45 in good health and CMV-seropositive.

The genes are TRBV29-1 and TRBJ1-4; tentatively, D is TRBD1 (5 bases). Trimming shortened V by 7 bases and J by 7 bases, and 16 bases separated the two germline ends. Germline CDR1 reads SQVTM; CDR2 reads ANQGSEA. The CDR3 covers 13 residues. The chain's CDR3 is CSGGGSAGEKLFF. CDR3 DNA sequence: TGCAGCGGTGGGGGGTCTGCGGGTGAAAAACTGTTTTTT.

The chain carries TRBV7-9 and TRBJ1-5; no clear D gene. Trimming stripped 2 bases from V and 4 bases from J, with 6 bases between. CDR1 is SEHNR and CDR2 is FQNEAQ in the germline V gene (reference sequence). This CDR3 spans 13 amino acids. CDR3 DNA: TGTGCCAGCAGCTTAAGCACGAATCAGCCCCAGCATTTT. It is translated as CASSLSTNQPQHF.

J is TRBJ2-3 and V is TRBV7-8, with 14 positions matching TRBD2. Germline lookup yields CDR1 SGHVS and CDR2 FQNEAQ. J lost 5 bases, V lost 5 bases, and 3 bases had no gene match. CDR3 length: 15 amino acids. CDR3 loop: CASSPTSGGVDTQYF. The CDR3 region has the DNA TGTGCCAGCAGCCCGACTAGCGGGGGGGTAGATACGCAGTATTTT.

This clone was observed a handful of times. The chain couples TRBV5-1 to TRBJ1-1, with a weak D call TRBD1 (6 bases). V lost 2 bases and J 1 base, leaving 12 bases between the germline ends. The germline V gene encodes CDR1 SGHRS and CDR2 YFSETQ. This CDR3 has 15 residues. CDR3 DNA sequence: TGCGCCAGCAGCTTTCAGGGGAGTCCGAACACTGAAGCTTTCTTT. Its translation is CASSFQGSPNTEAFF.

The genes are TRBV6-5 and TRBJ2-4; TRBD1 matches 7 bases. This CDR3 region has 16 residues. J gave up 1 base and V 0 bases, and 3 bases lay outside the gene matches. Germline CDR1 and CDR2: MNHEY and SVGAGI. For the CDR3, the DNA is TGTGCCAGCAGTTACTCCTTACAGGGGGCCAAAAACATTCAGTACTTC. Its translation: CASSYSLQGAKNIQYF.

The gene calls are TRBV19 and TRBJ1-2, with D perhaps TRBD1 (5 bases). There are 13 residues in the CDR3. Germline loops: CDR1 LNHDA, CDR2 SQIVND (reference sequence). Trimming removed 8 bases from V and 10 bases from J, with 20 bases in between. The CDR3 coding sequence is TGTGCCAGTTTCGACGTGGCAGACAGAGCCTACACCTTC. It yields the protein CASFDVADRAYTF.

The V gene is TRBV7-9, the J gene TRBJ1-4, with D perhaps TRBD1 (5 bases). This CDR3 is 15 amino acids long. Per the germline V gene, CDR1 is SEHNR and CDR2 is FQNEAQ (reference sequence). Trimming took 6 bases from V and 0 from J, leaving 11 bases between them. DNA for the CDR3: TGTGCCAGCAGAAAAGACAGATCAACTAATGAAAAACTGTTTTTT. Translating it yields CASRKDRSTNEKLFF.

The chain has TRBV19 and TRBJ1-2, with TRBD1 matching over 7 bases. Looked up from germline, CDR1 is LNHDA and CDR2 is SQIVND (reference sequence). Trimming at V came to 4 bases and at J to 4 bases, leaving 3 bases not matched to a gene. The CDR3 is made up of 13 amino acids. The CDR3 protein is CASSTDRRYGYTF. Here the CDR3 DNA reads TGTGCCAGTAGTACGGACAGGCGCTATGGCTACACCTTC. The full variable domain, rest sourced from reference TRBV19 and TRBJ1-2, is DGGITQSPKYLFRKEGQNVTLSCEQNLNHDAMYWYRQDPGQGLRLIYYSQIVNDFQKGDIAEGYSVSREKKESFPLTVTSAQKNPTAFYLCASSTDRRYGYTFGSGTRLTVV.

The CDR3 loop reads CASSLSPWEEQFF. The CDR3 coding sequence is TGTGCCAGCAGCTTAAGCCCCTGGGAGGAGCAGTTCTTC. V usage is TRBV7-3 and J usage is TRBJ2-1; tentative D call: TRBD2 (5 bases). CDR1 SGHTA and CDR2 FQGTGA come from the germline V gene. V was shortened by 1 base and J by 10 bases, with 11 bases between the two germline ends. This CDR3 is built from 13 residues.

This clone was seen only a few times. The rearrangement links TRBV28 to TRBJ1-1, with 9 bases aligning to TRBD1. The CDR3 runs to 14 residues. Trimming cost V 6 bases and J 4 bases; bases outside gene matches: 6. CDR1 is MDHEN, CDR2 SYDVKM, per germline. CDR3 in amino acids: CASSRDRVITEAFF. CDR3 nucleotides: TGTGCCAGCAGCCGGGACAGGGTGATCACTGAAGCTTTCTTT.

This sequence joins TRBV9 and TRBJ1-1, with D possibly being TRBD1 (5 bases). Germline-derived CDR1 and CDR2 are SGDLS and YYNGEE. CDR3 length: 13 amino acids. V was trimmed by 4 bases and J by 3 bases, leaving 10 bases between them. CDR3 sequence (DNA): TGTGCCAGCAGCCCAGGGAGGGACACTGAAGCTTTCTTT. Translated, it gives CASSPGRDTEAFF.

This chain links TRBV5-4 with TRBJ1-5, with D possibly being TRBD1 (6 bases). V lost 2 bases and J lost 0, with 12 bases in between. CDR1 is SGHNT and CDR2 is YYREEE in the germline V gene (reference sequence). The CDR3 runs to 16 residues. CDR3 coding DNA: TGTGCCAGCAGCTTTACGGGGGGCGATAGCAATCAGCCCCAGCATTTT. It is translated as CASSFTGGDSNQPQHF. Full variable domain (rest looked up from reference TRBV5-4 and TRBJ1-5): ETGVTQSPTHLIKTRGQQVTLRCSSQSGHNTVSWYQQALGQGPQFIFQYYREEENGRGNFPPRFSGLQFPNYSSELNVNALELDDSALYLCASSFTGGDSNQPQHFGDGTRLSIL.

The V call is TRBV7-6, the J call TRBJ1-6; the match to TRBD1 covers 7 bases. This CDR3 has 13 residues. Germline V gene sequence: CDR1 SGHVS, CDR2 FNYEAQ. J gave up 10 bases and V 5 bases, and 5 bases lay outside the gene matches. In nucleotides, the CDR3 is TGTGCCAGCAGCAGGGGGCAAGGCTCACCCCTCCACTTT. This gives the protein CASSRGQGSPLHF.

The rearrangement links TRBV28 to TRBJ1-2, with a possible D match to TRBD1 (5 bases). V was pared by 5 bases and J by 3 bases, with 7 bases between. The CDR3 has 12 residues. CDR1 MDHEN and CDR2 SYDVKM come from the germline V gene. CDR3 loop: CASSGRDYGYTF. In DNA, the CDR3 is TGTGCCAGCAGTGGCAGGGACTATGGCTACACCTTC.

The chain couples TRBV7-9 to TRBJ2-2, with a possible D match to TRBD1 (6 bases). Germline V lookup: CDR1 SEHNR, CDR2 FQNEAQ (reference sequence). The CDR3 has 18 residues. V shed 1 base and J shed 5 bases, with 20 bases lying between them. The CDR3 protein is CASSLVGRGAKGTGELFF. DNA of the CDR3: TGTGCCAGCAGCTTAGTCGGCAGGGGCGCAAAAGGAACCGGGGAGCTGTTTTTT.

V usage is TRBV11-2 and J usage is TRBJ2-1; possible D gene TRBD2, 6 bases. The CDR3 is 18 residues long. The V gene's germline CDR1 is SGHAT and CDR2 FQNNGV. V was shortened by 3 bases and J by 2 bases, with 20 bases between the two germline ends. The CDR3 is CASSFFSLTGLTYNEQFF. CDR3 nucleotide sequence: TGTGCCAGCAGCTTTTTCTCGCTCACCGGACTAACCTACAATGAGCAGTTCTTC. Complete variable domain (other parts from reference TRBV11-2 and TRBJ2-1): EAGVAQSPRYKIIEKRQSVAFWCNPISGHATLYWYQQILGQGPKLLIQFQNNGVVDDSQLPKDRFSAERLKGVDSTLKIQPAKLEDSAVYLCASSFFSLTGLTYNEQFFGPGTRLTVL.

This sequence joins TRBV29-1 and TRBJ1-1; possibly TRBD1 for D (5 bases). Trimming pared 3 bases from V and 5 bases from J, leaving 7 bases between. The germline V gene has CDR1 SQVTM and CDR2 ANQGSEA. The CDR3 consists of 11 residues. CDR3 sequence reads: CSVDRATEAFF. The CDR3 nucleotides read TGCAGCGTTGACAGGGCAACTGAAGCTTTCTTT.

V and J are TRBV7-7 and TRBJ2-7; 8 nucleotides line up with TRBD2. The CDR3 has 16 residues. Germline-derived CDR1 and CDR2 are SSHAT and FNYEAQ (reference sequence). The junction had 15 bases not matched to a gene; V was cut back by 5 bases and J by 6 bases. Written as DNA, the CDR3 is TGTGCCAGCAGCACCCAAGATAGCGGGGACTCCCGCGAGCAGTACTTC. Translated: CASSTQDSGDSREQYF.

The count of this clone is one. The rearrangement uses TRBV9 and TRBJ2-1, with 7 bases lining up with TRBD2. The CDR3 extends over 15 amino acids. CDR1 and CDR2 (germline): SGDLS, YYNGEE. Trimming cost V 2 bases and J 3 bases; bases outside gene matches: 5. CDR3 nucleotide sequence: TGTGCCAGCAGCGTCACTAGCGAGATCTACAATGAGCAGTTCTTC. This gives the protein CASSVTSEIYNEQFF.

This clone was observed once. This chain connects TRBV7-2 to TRBJ2-7; 13 bases line up with TRBD2. This CDR3 contains 17 residues. The trim removed 8 bases at V and 4 bases at J, leaving 14 bases unmatched. Germline V lookup: CDR1 SGHTA, CDR2 FQGNSA. CDR3 loop: CASAQTSGGPKHYEQYF. The CDR3 bases are TGTGCCAGCGCTCAGACTAGCGGGGGGCCAAAACATTACGAGCAGTACTTC. The full variable domain, with the rest looked up from reference TRBV7-2 and TRBJ2-7, is GAGVSQSPSNKVTEKGKDVELRCDPISGHTALYWYRQSLGQGLEFLIYFQGNSAPDKSGLPSDRFSAERTGGSVSTLTIQRTQQEDSAVYLCASAQTSGGPKHYEQYFGPGTRLTVT.

CDR3 residues: CASSTSSATQDTQYF. CDR3 coding DNA: TGTGCCAGCAGCACGTCTAGCGCCACCCAAGATACGCAGTATTTT. This chain uses TRBV7-9 with TRBJ2-3; D is possibly TRBD2 (6 bases). This CDR3 comprises 15 residues. Germline lookup yields CDR1 SEHNR and CDR2 FQNEAQ (reference sequence). Trimming removed 5 bases at V and 5 bases at J, with 17 bases between.

This chain uses TRBV27 with TRBJ2-3; TRBD2 matches at 10 bases. The CDR3 is 18 amino acids. Germline-derived CDR1 and CDR2 are MNHEY and SMNVEV (reference sequence). V lost 6 bases and J lost 1; bases outside the gene matches: 13. For the CDR3, the DNA is TGTGCCAGCAGGGGATATGGGGTTCTAGCGGGGGGCACAGATACGCAGTATTTT. It encodes CASRGYGVLAGGTDTQYF.

V and J are TRBV11-3 and TRBJ2-2; D is ambiguous. Germline V gene data show CDR1 as SGHNT and CDR2 as YENEEA. V lost 0 bases and J 5 bases, leaving 13 bases between the germline ends. This CDR3 comprises 16 residues. The CDR3 nucleotides are TGTGCCAGCAGCTTAGATAACAAACCGTTGACCGGGGAGCTGTTTTTT. Translation gives CASSLDNKPLTGELFF.

The chain has TRBV15 and TRBJ1-6; D is undetermined. Germline CDR1 reads LNHNV; CDR2 reads YYDKDF (reference sequence). The CDR3 has 17 residues. Deletions cut 0 bases from V and 9 bases from J, with 18 bases between. Written as DNA, the CDR3 is TGTGCCACCAGCAGAGATCGAGGGATCCAGTACGGTTCACCCCTCCACTTT. It translates to CATSRDRGIQYGSPLHF.

The chain combines TRBV7-9 with TRBJ1-2, with no clear D. Germline CDR1 SEHNR, CDR2 FQNEAQ (reference sequence). This CDR3 is 12 amino acids long. Trimming removed 2 bases at V and 7 bases at J, with 8 bases between. In DNA form, the CDR3 reads TGTGCCAGCAGCTTAACAGTCGCTGGCTACACCTTC. This codes for CASSLTVAGYTF.

This CDR3 reads CSVGIQVIPYEQYF. The CDR3 coding sequence is TGCAGCGTTGGGATTCAGGTTATACCCTACGAGCAGTACTTC. This chain uses TRBV29-1 with TRBJ2-7; no clear D gene. V gave up 4 bases and J gave up 2 bases, with 15 bases separating them. The length of the CDR3 is 14 residues. Germline V CDR1 and CDR2: SQVTM, ANQGSEA.

The chain links TRBV4-1 to TRBJ2-7, with 7 bases lining up with TRBD1. The CDR3 has 14 amino acids. The germline V gene has CDR1 MGHRA and CDR2 YSYEKL. Trimming at V came to 1 base and at J to 0 bases, leaving 0 bases not matched to a gene. The CDR3 sequence: CASSQGDSSYEQYF. CDR3 nucleotides: TGCGCCAGCAGCCAAGGGGACAGCTCCTACGAGCAGTACTTC.

CDR3 sequence (DNA): TGTGCCAGCAGTTCGGTAGCGGGGGGCTTTTACAATGAGCAGTTCTTC. This encodes CASSSVAGGFYNEQFF. The genes are TRBV27 and TRBJ2-1; the match to TRBD2 covers 10 bases. J lost 4 bases, V lost 4 bases, and 7 bases had no gene match. Looked up from germline, CDR1 is MNHEY and CDR2 is SMNVEV (reference sequence). CDR3 length: 16 residues.

The V gene is TRBV7-9, the J gene TRBJ2-1, with 9 bases lining up with TRBD2. Germline V gene sequence: CDR1 SEHNR, CDR2 FQNEAQ (reference sequence). The CDR3 is 15 residues long. After removal of 6 bases from V and 7 bases from J, the junction contained 10 bases not matched to a gene. CDR3 loop: CASSSSGGPGNEQFF. The CDR3 DNA follows: TGTGCCAGCAGTTCAAGCGGGGGGCCGGGGAATGAGCAGTTCTTC.

The genes are TRBV2 and TRBJ2-3, with no clear D. The CDR3 totals 11 residues. Trimming shortened V by 6 bases and J by 4 bases, and 5 bases separated the two germline ends. Germline CDR1 reads SNHLY; CDR2 reads FYNNEI. CDR3 nucleotides: TGTGCCAGCAGCGGAGCAGATACGCAGTATTTT. As protein: CASSGADTQYF.

V and J are TRBV29-1 and TRBJ2-5; 11 bases agree with TRBD2. CDR1 SQVTM and CDR2 ANQGSEA come from the germline V gene. V dropped 3 bases and J dropped 5; count of bases not matched to a gene: 8. This CDR3 has 15 amino acids. The CDR3 sequence is CSVDPLAGGGETQYF. CDR3 in DNA: TGCAGCGTTGATCCCCTAGCGGGGGGTGGGGAGACCCAGTACTTC.

CDR3 DNA sequence: TGTGCCAGCAGTGAAAGGATAGCTACAGATACGCAGTATTTT. Its translation is CASSERIATDTQYF. The chain uses TRBV2 and TRBJ2-3; unclear D gene. This CDR3 region has 14 residues. Germline V gene sequence: CDR1 SNHLY, CDR2 FYNNEI. Trimming pared 2 bases from V and 3 bases from J, leaving 9 bases between.